The 9 T cell receptor beta chains below all came from one sample that was sequenced in a study of T-cell reconstitution after alpha-beta-depleted transplantation in children. It was with unique molecular identifiers that the TCRbeta library was prepared. TCRdb re-called the PCR reads with MiXCR, one entry per CDR3 protein. The table records about 610,000 distinct CDR3 sequences, 27% of them present only once. The sample consisted of PBMCs, taken before TCRalphabeta/CD19-depleted stem cell transplant. The source is a boy under two years old with Wiskott-Aldrich syndrome, due to receive a stem cell transplant.

V gene TRBV30 combines with J gene TRBJ2-3, with D uncertain. The ends were cut back, 6 bases at V and 2 bases at J, with 12 bases in the middle. The CDR3 extends over 13 amino acids. Per germline, CDR1 GTSNPN and CDR2 SVGIG (reference sequence). The CDR3 sequence is CACNRANTDTQYF. The CDR3 DNA reads as TGTGCCTGCAACCGGGCCAACACAGATACGCAGTATTTT.

The chain carries TRBV6-1 and TRBJ1-5; D possibly corresponds to TRBD1 (5 bases). CDR1 is MNHNS, CDR2 SASEGT, per germline. V gave up 8 bases and J gave up 0 bases, with 14 bases separating them. There are 15 residues in the CDR3. The CDR3 here is CASWSVTGSNQPQHF. DNA for the CDR3: TGTGCCAGCTGGAGCGTTACAGGTAGCAATCAGCCCCAGCATTTT.

In its sample, this clonotype was seen a few times. This chain joins TRBV15 and TRBJ2-1, with D possibly matching TRBD2 (6 bases). Trimming took 6 bases from V and 0 from J, leaving 15 bases between them. The CDR3 contains 16 residues. The germline V gene encodes CDR1 LNHNV and CDR2 YYDKDF (reference sequence). Here the CDR3 DNA reads TGTGCCACCAGAGGCCATAGCGGTTACTCCTACAATGAGCAGTTCTTC. Its protein product is CATRGHSGYSYNEQFF.

This clonotype was found a few times. The V and J genes are TRBV20-1 and TRBJ2-7; 7 bases fit TRBD2. Germline values: CDR1 DFQATT, CDR2 SNEGSKA (reference sequence). The V and J ends lost 8 bases and 0 bases, in that order; junction bases with no gene match: 7. The CDR3 extends over 13 amino acids. The CDR3: CSLSGSSSYEQYF. The CDR3, as DNA: TGCAGTCTTAGCGGGTCGAGCTCCTACGAGCAGTACTTC.

CDR3 residues: CSATGTTDTQYF. The CDR3 DNA reads TGCAGTGCGACGGGGACTACAGATACGCAGTATTTT. The rearrangement uses TRBV20-1 and TRBJ2-3; possible D gene TRBD2, 6 bases. The CDR3 runs 12 residues. Germline loops: CDR1 DFQATT, CDR2 SNEGSKA (reference sequence). Between the trimmed V and J ends, which lost 6 bases and 3 bases, there was a span of 10 bases.

The chain's CDR3 is CASMTGAYNEQFF. Written as DNA, the CDR3 is TGTGCCAGTATGACGGGAGCCTACAATGAGCAGTTCTTC. This chain links TRBV19 with TRBJ2-1; the D gene is possibly TRBD2 (6 bases). The CDR3 covers 13 residues. CDR1 is LNHDA and CDR2 is SQIVND in the germline V gene (reference sequence). Trimming took 7 bases from V and 2 from J, leaving 9 bases between them.

The rearrangement uses TRBV7-8 and TRBJ2-3, with 9 bases fitting TRBD2. In germline, CDR1 is SGHVS, CDR2 FQNEAQ. J gave up 5 bases and V 5 bases, and 14 bases lay outside the gene matches. CDR3 length: 17 amino acids. The CDR3 is CASSPGRAGGPGDTQYF. The CDR3 DNA is TGTGCCAGCAGCCCAGGTCGGGCGGGAGGGCCGGGAGATACGCAGTATTTT.

This clonotype was observed a handful of times. V gene TRBV5-1 combines with J gene TRBJ1-6; TRBD1 matches at 8 bases. Unmatched junction bases numbered 8, after V lost 4 bases and J lost 5 bases. Germline V gene data show CDR1 as SGHRS and CDR2 as YFSETQ. CDR3 length: 16 residues. The CDR3 protein is CASSETTGVNNSPLHF. The CDR3 DNA sequence: TGCGCCAGCAGCGAGACGACAGGGGTGAATAATTCACCCCTCCACTTT.

V usage is TRBV4-1 and J usage is TRBJ2-7, with 8 bases identical to TRBD2. This CDR3 is built from 20 residues. V lost 4 bases and J lost 3; bases outside the gene matches: 23. CDR1 and CDR2 (germline): MGHRA, YSYEKL. The CDR3 sequence is CASSRVEERLAGNDGYEQYF. The CDR3 region has the DNA TGCGCCAGCAGCCGCGTTGAGGAGCGGCTAGCGGGTAACGATGGCTACGAGCAGTACTTC.